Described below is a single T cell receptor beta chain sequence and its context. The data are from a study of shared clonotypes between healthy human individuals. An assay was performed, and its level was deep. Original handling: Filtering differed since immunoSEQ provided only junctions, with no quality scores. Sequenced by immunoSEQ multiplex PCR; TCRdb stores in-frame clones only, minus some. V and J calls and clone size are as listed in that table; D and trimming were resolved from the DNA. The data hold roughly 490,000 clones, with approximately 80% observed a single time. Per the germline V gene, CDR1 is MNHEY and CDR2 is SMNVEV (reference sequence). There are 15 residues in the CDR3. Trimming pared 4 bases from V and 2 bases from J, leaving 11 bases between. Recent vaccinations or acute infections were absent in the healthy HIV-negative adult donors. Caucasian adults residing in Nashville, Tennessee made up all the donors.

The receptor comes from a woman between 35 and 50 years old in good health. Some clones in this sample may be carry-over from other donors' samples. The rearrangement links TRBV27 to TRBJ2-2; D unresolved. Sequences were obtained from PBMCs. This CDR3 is CASSSLQSNTGELFF. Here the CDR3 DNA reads TGTGCCAGCAGTTCTTTACAGAGCAACACCGGGGAGCTGTTTTTT.